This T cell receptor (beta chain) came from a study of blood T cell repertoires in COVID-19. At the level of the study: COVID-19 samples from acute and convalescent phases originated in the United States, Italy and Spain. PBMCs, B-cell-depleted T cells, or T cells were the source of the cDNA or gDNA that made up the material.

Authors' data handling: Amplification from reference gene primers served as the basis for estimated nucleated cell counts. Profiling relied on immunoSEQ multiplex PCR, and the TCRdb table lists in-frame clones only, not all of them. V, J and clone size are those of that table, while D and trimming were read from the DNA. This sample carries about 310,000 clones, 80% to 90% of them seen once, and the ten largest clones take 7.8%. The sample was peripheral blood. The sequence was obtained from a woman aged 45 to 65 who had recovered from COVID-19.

CDR3 nucleotide sequence: TGTGCCAGCAACCCTGGGACAGCAGGTTACAATGAGCAGTTCTTC. Protein: CASNPGTAGYNEQFF. The chain employs TRBV9 and TRBJ2-1; TRBD1 aligns across 7 bases. After removal of 6 bases from V and 4 bases from J, the junction contained 10 bases not matched to a gene. This CDR3 comprises 15 residues. Germline-derived CDR1 and CDR2 are SGDLS and YYNGEE.